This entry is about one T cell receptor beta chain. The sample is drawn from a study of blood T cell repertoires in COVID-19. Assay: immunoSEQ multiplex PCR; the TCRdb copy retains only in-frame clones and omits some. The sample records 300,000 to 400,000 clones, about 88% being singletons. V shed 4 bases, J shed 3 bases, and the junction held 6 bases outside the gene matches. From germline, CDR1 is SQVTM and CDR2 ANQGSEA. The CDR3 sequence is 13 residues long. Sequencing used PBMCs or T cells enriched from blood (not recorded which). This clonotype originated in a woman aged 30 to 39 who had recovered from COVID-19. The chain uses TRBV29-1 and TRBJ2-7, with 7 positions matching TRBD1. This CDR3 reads CSVGGDSLYEQYF. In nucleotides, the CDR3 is TGCAGCGTTGGTGGGGACAGCCTCTACGAGCAGTACTTC.